Shown below are 2 T cell receptor beta chains from a single sample sequenced in a study of cytomegalovirus exposure and HLA in healthy donors. PCR primers comprised 60 Vbeta and 13 Jbeta primers. Clones were read by immunoSEQ multiplex PCR, and TCRdb kept only the in-frame ones, dropping some. The data show some 180,000 clones, about 9% seen once. The sequenced material came from PBMCs. These receptors originate from a woman in her 30s in good health and CMV-seropositive.

The chain recombines TRBV27 with TRBJ2-1; 11 nucleotides agree with TRBD2. The CDR3 totals 14 residues. CDR1 MNHEY and CDR2 SMNVEV come from the germline V gene (reference sequence). The V and J ends lost 1 base and 9 bases, in that order; junction bases with no gene match: 2. The CDR3 DNA reads TGTGCCAGCAGTTTATTTAGCGGGAGGGTTGAGCAGTTCTTC. Its translation: CASSLFSGRVEQFF.

The chain recombines TRBV6-5 with TRBJ1-1; 8 bases are shared with TRBD1. The CDR3 contains 14 residues. Germline V gives CDR1 MNHEY, CDR2 SVGAGI. Germline trimming cut 4 bases from V and 5 bases from J; bases unmatched to any gene: 6. This chain's CDR3 is CASSLQGERTEAFF. DNA of the CDR3: TGTGCCAGCAGTTTACAGGGGGAGAGGACTGAAGCTTTCTTT.